This T cell receptor (beta chain) was recorded in a study of blood T cell repertoires in COVID-19. The overall study: Donors in the United States, Italy and Spain gave samples during acute or convalescent COVID-19. Sample material is recorded as cDNA or gDNA derived from T cells, B-cell-depleted T cells, or PBMCs.

As processed by the authors: Estimated nucleated cell counts came from reference gene primer amplification. Clones were sequenced by immunoSEQ multiplex PCR, and TCRdb holds only the in-frame ones, with some missing. That table furnishes V, J and clone size, whereas the DNA furnished D and trimming. The table lists about 70,000 clones, around 81% of them singletons. Trimming took 6 bases from V and 2 from J; bases not matched to a gene: 4. Germline V gene sequence: CDR1 MNHEY, CDR2 SVGAGI. The CDR3 is 14 residues long. Sequencing input: peripheral blood. The chain employs TRBV6-5 and TRBJ2-3; 8 nucleotides align to TRBD1. This receptor was obtained from a woman aged 65 to 85 with acute or convalescent COVID-19. The DNA for the CDR3 is TGTGCCAGCAGCCTACAGGGGGTCACAGATACGCAGTATTTT. It encodes CASSLQGVTDTQYF.